This record looks at one T cell receptor beta chain sequence and its context. The record originates from a study of blood T cell repertoires in COVID-19. In the study overall: Spain, Italy and the United States supplied samples that represented acute and convalescent COVID-19. PBMCs, B-cell-depleted T cells, or T cells provided the cDNA or gDNA that made up the material.

Methods used by the authors: Nucleated cell number was recorded as an estimate derived from reference gene primer amplification. Sequencing was performed with immunoSEQ multiplex PCR; in TCRdb, only in-frame clones are kept and a portion is missing. The DNA gave D and trimming, while V, J and clone size come from that table. Seen here are around 280,000 clones, around 87% observed once, and the top ten hold over 2%. Trimming pared 3 bases from V and 0 bases from J, leaving 9 bases between. Germline CDR1 and CDR2: SGDLS and YYNGEE. CDR3 length: 14 residues. The specimen sequenced was peripheral blood. The chain is built from TRBV9 and TRBJ1-1, with D possibly TRBD1 on 5 matching bases. This clonotype originated in a woman aged 25-40 years who had recovered from COVID-19. CDR3 protein: CASSATVMNTEAFF. The CDR3 DNA sequence: TGTGCCAGCAGCGCGACAGTCATGAACACTGAAGCTTTCTTT.